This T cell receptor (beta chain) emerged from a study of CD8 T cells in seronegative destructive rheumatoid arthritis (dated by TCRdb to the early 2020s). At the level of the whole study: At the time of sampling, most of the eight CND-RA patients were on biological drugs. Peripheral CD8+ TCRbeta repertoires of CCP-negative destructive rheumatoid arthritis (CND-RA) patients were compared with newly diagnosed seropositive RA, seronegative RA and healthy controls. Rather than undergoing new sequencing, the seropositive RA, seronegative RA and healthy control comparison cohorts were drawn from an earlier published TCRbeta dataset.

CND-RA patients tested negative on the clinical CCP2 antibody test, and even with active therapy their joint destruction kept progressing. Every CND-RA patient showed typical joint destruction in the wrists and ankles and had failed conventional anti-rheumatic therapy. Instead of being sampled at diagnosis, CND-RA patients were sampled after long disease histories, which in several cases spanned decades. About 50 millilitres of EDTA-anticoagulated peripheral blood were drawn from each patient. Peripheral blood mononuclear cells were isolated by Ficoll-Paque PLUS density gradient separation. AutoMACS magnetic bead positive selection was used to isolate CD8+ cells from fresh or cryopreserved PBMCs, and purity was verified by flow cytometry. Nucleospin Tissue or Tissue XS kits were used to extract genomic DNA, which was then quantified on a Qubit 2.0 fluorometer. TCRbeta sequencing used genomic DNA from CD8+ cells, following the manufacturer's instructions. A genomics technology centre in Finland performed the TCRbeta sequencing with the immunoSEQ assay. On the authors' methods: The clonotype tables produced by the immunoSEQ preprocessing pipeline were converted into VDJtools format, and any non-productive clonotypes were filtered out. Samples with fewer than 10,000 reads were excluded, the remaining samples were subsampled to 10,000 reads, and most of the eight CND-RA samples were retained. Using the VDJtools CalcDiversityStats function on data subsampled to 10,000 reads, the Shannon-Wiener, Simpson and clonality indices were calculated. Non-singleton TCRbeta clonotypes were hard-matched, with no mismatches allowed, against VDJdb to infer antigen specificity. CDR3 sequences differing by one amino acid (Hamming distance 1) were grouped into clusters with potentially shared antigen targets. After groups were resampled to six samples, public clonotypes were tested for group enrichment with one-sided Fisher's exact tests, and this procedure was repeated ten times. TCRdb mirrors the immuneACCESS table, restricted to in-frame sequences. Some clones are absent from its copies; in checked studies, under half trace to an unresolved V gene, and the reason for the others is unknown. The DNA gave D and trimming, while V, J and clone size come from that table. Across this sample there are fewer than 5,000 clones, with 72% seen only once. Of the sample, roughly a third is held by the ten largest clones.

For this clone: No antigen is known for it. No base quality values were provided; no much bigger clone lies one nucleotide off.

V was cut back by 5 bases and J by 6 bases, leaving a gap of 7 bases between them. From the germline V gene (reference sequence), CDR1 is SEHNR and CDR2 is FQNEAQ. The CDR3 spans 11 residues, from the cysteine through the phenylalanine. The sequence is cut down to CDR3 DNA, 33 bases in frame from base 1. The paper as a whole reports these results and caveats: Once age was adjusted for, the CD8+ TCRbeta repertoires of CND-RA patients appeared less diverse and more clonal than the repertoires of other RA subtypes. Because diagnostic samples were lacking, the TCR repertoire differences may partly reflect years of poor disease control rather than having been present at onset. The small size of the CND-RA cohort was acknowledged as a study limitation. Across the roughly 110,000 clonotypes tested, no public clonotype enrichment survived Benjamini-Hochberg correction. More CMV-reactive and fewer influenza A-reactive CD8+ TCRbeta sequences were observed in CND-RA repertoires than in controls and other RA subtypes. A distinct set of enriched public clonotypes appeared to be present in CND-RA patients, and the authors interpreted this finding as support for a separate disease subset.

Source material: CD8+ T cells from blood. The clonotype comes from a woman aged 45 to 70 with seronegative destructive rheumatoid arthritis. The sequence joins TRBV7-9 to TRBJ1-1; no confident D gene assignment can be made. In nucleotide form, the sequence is TGTGCCAGCAGCCCAGGCTCTGAAGCTTTCTTT. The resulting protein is CASSPGSEAFF. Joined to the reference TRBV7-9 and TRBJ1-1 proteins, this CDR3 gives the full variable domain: DTGVSQNPRHKITKRGQNVTFRCDPISEHNRLYWYRQTLGQGPEFLTYFQNEAQLEKSRLLSDRFSAERPKGSFSTLEIQRTEQGDSAMYLCASSPGSEAFFGQGTRLTVV.